The following is a TCR beta chain sequence with its context. TCRdb re-called the RT-PCR reads through MiXCR, storing one row per CDR3 protein. The table has around 700,000 distinct CDR3 sequences, 12% to 15% seen once. The TCR was taken from a female donor in good health, serving as a healthy control. Sequences were obtained from memory CD4+ T cells from blood.

The CDR3 coding sequence is TGCAGTGCTAGAGAACAAAGGGATGGGGAAAAACTGTTTTTT. This sequence encodes CSAREQRDGEKLFF. The J gene is TRBJ1-4, the V gene TRBV20-1; D is uncertain. The germline V gene has CDR1 DFQATT and CDR2 SNEGSKA (reference sequence). V was pared by 0 bases and J by 8 bases, with 13 bases between. The CDR3 runs 14 residues.